Listed below are T cell receptor beta chains from one sample, sequenced in a study of blood T cell repertoires in COVID-19. Repertoires were generated with immunoSEQ multiplex PCR, while TCRdb's copy carries only in-frame clones and drops some. The sample has more than 400,000 clones; around 90% are singletons. What was sequenced was PBMCs or T cells enriched from blood (not recorded which). Every receptor here comes from a woman aged 18-35 years who had recovered from COVID-19. CDR3s include the opening cysteine and the closing phenylalanine or tryptophan. Each record gives: CDR3 DNA, CDR3 protein, J gene, clone size, D gene, V gene. A D gene is named only where the DNA matches it firmly. Some rows have no size entry. The others give once, few or many, or a class for an expanded clone.

DNA: TGTGCCAGTCTTAACAGGGGGGATCAGCCCCAGCATTTT; CDR3: CASLNRGDQPQHF; J: TRBJ1-5; size: .; D: TRBD1; V: TRBV6-5
DNA: TGTGCCAGCAGCCGACAGGGCCGGGCCACTGAAGCTTTCTTT; CDR3: CASSRQGRATEAFF; J: TRBJ1-1; size: .; D: TRBD1; V: TRBV5-4
DNA: TGTGCCAGCTCCCTAAGACTAGCGGGGGATGAGCAGTTCTTC; CDR3: CASSLRLAGDEQFF; J: TRBJ2-1; size: .; D: TRBD2; V: TRBV18
DNA: TGTGCCAGCTCGGAGACAGGGGGCGCGGGCTATGGCTACACCTTC; CDR3: CASSETGGAGYGYTF; J: TRBJ1-2; size: .; D: TRBD1; V: TRBV6-5
DNA: TGCGCCAGCAGCTTGTTCCCCTGGTCCAAACAGGGGGGGGACACTAGCTCCTACAATGAGCAGTTCTTC; CDR3: CASSLFPWSKQGGDTSSYNEQFF; J: TRBJ2-1; size: .; D: .; V: TRBV5-1
DNA: TGTGCCAGCAGAACCCAGGGAGGCACTGAAGCTTTCTTT; CDR3: CASRTQGGTEAFF; J: TRBJ1-1; size: .; D: .; V: TRBV28
DNA: TGTGCCAGCAGCCCAGGGCAACAGGGCAAGCAGTACTTC; CDR3: CASSPGQQGKQYF; J: TRBJ2-7; size: .; D: .; V: TRBV12-3/TRBV12-4
DNA: TGTGCCAGTAGTATGGGGAGTCGGAATGAAAAACTGTTTTTT; CDR3: CASSMGSRNEKLFF; J: TRBJ1-4; size: .; D: .; V: TRBV19
DNA: TGTGCCAGCTCACCACGCGGGAGCTCCTACGAGCAGTACTTC; CDR3: CASSPRGSSYEQYF; J: TRBJ2-7; size: .; D: TRBD2; V: TRBV18
DNA: TGTGCCAGCAGCTCGGGACTTCTCACCGGGGGGCAGTACTTC; CDR3: CASSSGLLTGGQYF; J: TRBJ2-7; size: once; D: .; V: TRBV11-2
DNA: TGTGCCAGCGGACGACAGGATCAGCCCCAGCATTTT; CDR3: CASGRQDQPQHF; J: TRBJ1-5; size: .; D: .; V: TRBV6-5
DNA: TGTGCCAGCAGCAACCGACAGGGACTCTCGATTAGCTCCTACAATGAGCAGTTCTTC; CDR3: CASSNRQGLSISSYNEQFF; J: TRBJ2-1; size: .; D: .; V: TRBV7-9
DNA: TGTGCCAGCAGCCAAGACGGTAGCTCCTACAATGAGCAGTTCTTC; CDR3: CASSQDGSSYNEQFF; J: TRBJ2-1; size: once; D: .; V: TRBV3-1/TRBV3-2
DNA: TGTGCCAGCAGCTTGACACGGAACACTGAAGCTTTCTTT; CDR3: CASSLTRNTEAFF; J: TRBJ1-1; size: .; D: .; V: TRBV7-3
DNA: TGTGCCAGCAGTTCTGACCCCGTCGGGAACTACGAGCAGTACTTC; CDR3: CASSSDPVGNYEQYF; J: TRBJ2-7; size: .; D: .; V: TRBV28
DNA: TGTGCCAGCAAGGGAATGTACAGGGGGACTCAGCCCCAGCATTTT; CDR3: CASKGMYRGTQPQHF; J: TRBJ1-5; size: .; D: TRBD1; V: TRBV6-8
DNA: TGCGCCAGCAGACCTGGGACAGGGGGAGTGAACACTGAAGCTTTCTTT; CDR3: CASRPGTGGVNTEAFF; J: TRBJ1-1; size: .; D: TRBD1; V: TRBV5-1
DNA: TGTGCCTGGAGGGTTCGGGGGGATGAAAAACTGTTTTTT; CDR3: CAWRVRGDEKLFF; J: TRBJ1-4; size: .; D: .; V: TRBV30
DNA: TGTGCCAGCAGCCCCCCCTGGACAGAGGATTCACCCCTCCACTTT; CDR3: CASSPPWTEDSPLHF; J: TRBJ1-6; size: .; D: .; V: TRBV7-9
DNA: TGTGCCAGTAGTATACCCACCCCGGGGGTGCTTTACACTGAAGCTTTCTTT; CDR3: CASSIPTPGVLYTEAFF; J: TRBJ1-1; size: .; D: .; V: TRBV19
DNA: TGCGCCAGCAGCTTGGCCGAGAGCGGGGAGGAGCAGTTCTTC; CDR3: CASSLAESGEEQFF; J: TRBJ2-1; size: .; D: TRBD2; V: TRBV5-1
DNA: TGTGCCAGCAGCCGGGACAGGAGTCAAGAGACCCAGTACTTC; CDR3: CASSRDRSQETQYF; J: TRBJ2-5; size: .; D: TRBD1; V: TRBV7-2
DNA: TGTGCCAGCAGCCCGGACAGGGTCTACGAGCAGTACTTC; CDR3: CASSPDRVYEQYF; J: TRBJ2-7; size: .; D: TRBD1; V: TRBV27
DNA: TGTGCCAGTATGGGGGGGGCTAGACCCGGGGAGCTGTTTTTT; CDR3: CASMGGARPGELFF; J: TRBJ2-2; size: once; D: .; V: TRBV19
DNA: TGTGCCAGCAGCCAAAGACTAGCGGGGGGTTTACAAGAGACCCAGTACTTC; CDR3: CASSQRLAGGLQETQYF; J: TRBJ2-5; size: .; D: TRBD2; V: TRBV4-2
DNA: TGCGCCAGCAGCTTAACAGTGGCGGGTGAGCAGTTCTTC; CDR3: CASSLTVAGEQFF; J: TRBJ2-1; size: once; D: .; V: TRBV5-1
DNA: TGTGCCAGCAGCGCCGGGGCGGTGACAGGGACGAACACTGAAGCTTTCTTT; CDR3: CASSAGAVTGTNTEAFF; J: TRBJ1-1; size: .; D: TRBD1; V: TRBV9
DNA: TGTGCCAGCAGCTCGGGGTGGGGGGTGCATGGAAACACCATATATTTT; CDR3: CASSSGWGVHGNTIYF; J: TRBJ1-3; size: .; D: .; V: TRBV11-2
DNA: TGTGCCAGCAGCTTAGATACAGGACAGTCGTACGAGCAGTACTTC; CDR3: CASSLDTGQSYEQYF; J: TRBJ2-7; size: .; D: .; V: TRBV7-2
DNA: TGTGCCAGTAGCACCGGGACAGCCGTCTACGAGCAGTACTTC; CDR3: CASSTGTAVYEQYF; J: TRBJ2-7; size: many; D: TRBD1; V: TRBV19
DNA: TGTGCCAGCAGCCAAAAGCTAGTCGCGGCGGATACGCAGTATTTT; CDR3: CASSQKLVAADTQYF; J: TRBJ2-3; size: .; D: .; V: TRBV3-1/TRBV3-2
DNA: TGTGCCAGCAGCATGGGGAGCGTATCAATCAATTCACCCCTCCACTTT; CDR3: CASSMGSVSINSPLHF; J: TRBJ1-6; size: .; D: .; V: TRBV5-5
DNA: TGTGCCAGCAGCGTAGCCGGGACAGACCCCACAGATACGCAGTATTTT; CDR3: CASSVAGTDPTDTQYF; J: TRBJ2-3; size: once; D: TRBD1; V: TRBV7-3
DNA: TGTGCCAGTAGAAATAGATTCGGCCAGGGGGAAGAAAAACTGTTTTTT; CDR3: CASRNRFGQGEEKLFF; J: TRBJ1-4; size: .; D: TRBD1; V: TRBV19
DNA: TGCGCCAGCAGAGACACACAGGGGGCCGGGAGTCAGCCCCAGCATTTT; CDR3: CASRDTQGAGSQPQHF; J: TRBJ1-5; size: few; D: TRBD1; V: TRBV4-1
DNA: TGCGCCAGCAGCCAAGCATTCCTAGCGGTCTACGAGCAGTACTTC; CDR3: CASSQAFLAVYEQYF; J: TRBJ2-7; size: .; D: TRBD2; V: TRBV4-1
DNA: TGTGCCAGTAGCGCCATCGGGACAGAGCCGATCTACGAGCAGTACTTC; CDR3: CASSAIGTEPIYEQYF; J: TRBJ2-7; size: .; D: TRBD1; V: TRBV19
DNA: TGCGCCAGCCGAGGACTAGCGTACAATGAGCAGTTCTTC; CDR3: CASRGLAYNEQFF; J: TRBJ2-1; size: .; D: TRBD2; V: TRBV5-1
DNA: TGTGCCAGCAGCTCCGGACAGGGTGATAGCAATCAGCCCCAGCATTTT; CDR3: CASSSGQGDSNQPQHF; J: TRBJ1-5; size: .; D: TRBD1; V: TRBV7-8
DNA: TGCAGCGTGGGGACCACAGGGGCGGGAGAGACCCAGTACTTC; CDR3: CSVGTTGAGETQYF; J: TRBJ2-5; size: .; D: TRBD1; V: TRBV29-1
DNA: TGCGCCAGCAGCTACGGGACTGTCTCCTACGAGCAGTACTTC; CDR3: CASSYGTVSYEQYF; J: TRBJ2-7; size: .; D: .; V: TRBV5-1
DNA: TGTGCCAGCAGTCCACGGAATTCACCCCTCCACTTT; CDR3: CASSPRNSPLHF; J: TRBJ1-6; size: .; D: .; V: TRBV28